This T cell receptor beta chain was retrieved from a study of blood T cells in healthy people across ages. This clonotype was observed at least ten times. Sample-barcoded 5' priming and a J-beta primer mix drove a second PCR of 7 to 11 cycles. TCRdb recomputed calls from the 5' RACE reads with MiXCR, one row per CDR3 protein. The sample has 650,000 to 1,000,000 distinct CDR3 sequences; around 36% are singletons. This receptor was identified in a man aged 18-30 years in good health. Sequenced input: blood.

DNA for the CDR3: TGTGCCAGCAGTTGGGGAACGGGGGTTCCCTACAATGAGCAGTTCTTC. Encoded protein: CASSWGTGVPYNEQFF. The chain uses TRBV12-3 or TRBV12-4 and TRBJ2-1; possibly TRBD2 for D (6 bases). The CDR3 consists of 16 residues. Between the trimmed V and J ends, which lost 4 bases and 2 bases, there was a span of 15 bases.